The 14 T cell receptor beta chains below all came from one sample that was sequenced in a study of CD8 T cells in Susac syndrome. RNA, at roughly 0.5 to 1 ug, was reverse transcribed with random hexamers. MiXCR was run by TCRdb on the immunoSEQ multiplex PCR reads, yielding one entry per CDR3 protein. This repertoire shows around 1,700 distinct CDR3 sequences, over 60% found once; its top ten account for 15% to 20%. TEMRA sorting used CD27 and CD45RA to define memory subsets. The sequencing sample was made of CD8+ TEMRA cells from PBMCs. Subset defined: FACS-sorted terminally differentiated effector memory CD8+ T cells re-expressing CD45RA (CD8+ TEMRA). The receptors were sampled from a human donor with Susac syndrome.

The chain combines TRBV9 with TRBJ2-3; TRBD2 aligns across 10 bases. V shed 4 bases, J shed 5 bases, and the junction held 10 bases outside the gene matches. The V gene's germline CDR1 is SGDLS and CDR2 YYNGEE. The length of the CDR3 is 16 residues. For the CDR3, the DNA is TGTGCCAGCAGCTCAGGTGGGACTAGCGAGGGAGATACGCAGTATTTT. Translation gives CASSSGGTSEGDTQYF.

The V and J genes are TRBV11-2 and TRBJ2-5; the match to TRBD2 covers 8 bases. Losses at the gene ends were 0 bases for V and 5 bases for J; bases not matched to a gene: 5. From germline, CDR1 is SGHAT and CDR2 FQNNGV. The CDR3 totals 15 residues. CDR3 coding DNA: TGTGCCAGCAGCTTAGAACGGGGGGGCCGTGAGACCCAGTACTTC. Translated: CASSLERGGRETQYF.

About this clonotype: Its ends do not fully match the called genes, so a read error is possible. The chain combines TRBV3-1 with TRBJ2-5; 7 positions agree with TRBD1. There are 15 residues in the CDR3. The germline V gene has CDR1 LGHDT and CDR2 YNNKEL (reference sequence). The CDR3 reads CACSRGQDIDETQYF. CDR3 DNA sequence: TGTGCCTGCAGCCGAGGACAGGATATAGATGAGACCCAGTACTTC.

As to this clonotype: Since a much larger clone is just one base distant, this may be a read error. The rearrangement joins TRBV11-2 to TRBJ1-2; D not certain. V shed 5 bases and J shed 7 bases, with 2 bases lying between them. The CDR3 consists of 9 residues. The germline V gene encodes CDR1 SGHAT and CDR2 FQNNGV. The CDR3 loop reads CASSPGYTF. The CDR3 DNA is TGTGCCAGCAGCCCTGGCTACACCTTC.

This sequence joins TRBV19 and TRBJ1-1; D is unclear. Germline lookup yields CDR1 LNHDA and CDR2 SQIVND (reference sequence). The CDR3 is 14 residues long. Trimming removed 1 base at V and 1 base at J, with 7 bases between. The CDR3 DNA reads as TGTGCCAGTAGTATAGCAGGTGCGAACACTGAAGCTTTCTTT. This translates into CASSIAGANTEAFF.

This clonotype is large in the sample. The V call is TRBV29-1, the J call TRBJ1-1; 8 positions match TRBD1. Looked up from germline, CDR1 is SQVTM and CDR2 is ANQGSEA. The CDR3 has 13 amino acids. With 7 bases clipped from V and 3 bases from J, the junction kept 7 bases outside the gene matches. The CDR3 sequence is CSAGTGPDTEAFF. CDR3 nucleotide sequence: TGCAGCGCCGGGACAGGCCCTGACACTGAAGCTTTCTTT.

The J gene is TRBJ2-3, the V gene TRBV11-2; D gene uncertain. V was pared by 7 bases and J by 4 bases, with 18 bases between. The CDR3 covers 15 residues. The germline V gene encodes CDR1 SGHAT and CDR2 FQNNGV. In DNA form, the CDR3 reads TGTGCCAGCACCCCCGGGCTGGGGAAAGCAGATACGCAGTATTTT. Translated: CASTPGLGKADTQYF.

The CDR3 DNA follows: TGTGCCAGCAGTTTTTACCTAGCGGGGGGGGACAATGAGCAGTTCTTC. Translation: CASSFYLAGGDNEQFF. V usage is TRBV27 and J usage is TRBJ2-1; 12 bases map to TRBD2. This CDR3 comprises 16 residues. J was trimmed by 5 bases and V by 3 bases; bases with no gene match: 5. CDR1 is MNHEY and CDR2 is SMNVEV in the germline V gene (reference sequence).

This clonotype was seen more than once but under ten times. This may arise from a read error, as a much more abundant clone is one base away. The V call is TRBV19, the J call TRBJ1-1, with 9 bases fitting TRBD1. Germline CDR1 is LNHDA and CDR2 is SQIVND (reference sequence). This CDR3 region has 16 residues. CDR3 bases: TGTGGCAGTAGGGTATTCTCGGGACAGGGCGACACTGAAGCTTTCTTT. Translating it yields CGSRVFSGQGDTEAFF. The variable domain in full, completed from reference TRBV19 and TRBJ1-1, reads DGGITQSPKYLFRKEGQNVTLSCEQNLNHDAMYWYRQDPGQGLRLIYYSQIVNDFQKGDIAEGYSVSREKKESFPLTVTSAQKNPTAFYLCGSRVFSGQGDTEAFFGQGTRLTVV.

CDR3 loop: CATSRDDRGKLFF. The DNA of the CDR3 is TGTGCCACCAGCAGAGACGACAGGGGAAAACTGTTTTTT. The rearrangement links TRBV15 to TRBJ1-4, with 8 bases matching TRBD1. Unmatched junction bases numbered 1, after V lost 0 bases and J lost 10 bases. CDR3 length: 13 residues. The germline V gene has CDR1 LNHNV and CDR2 YYDKDF (reference sequence).

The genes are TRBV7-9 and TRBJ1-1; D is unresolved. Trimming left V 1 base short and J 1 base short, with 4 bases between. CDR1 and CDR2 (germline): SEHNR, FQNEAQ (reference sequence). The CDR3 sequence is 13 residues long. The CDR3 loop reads CASSLDTNTEAFF. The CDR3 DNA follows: TGTGCCAGCAGCTTAGATACGAACACTGAAGCTTTCTTT.

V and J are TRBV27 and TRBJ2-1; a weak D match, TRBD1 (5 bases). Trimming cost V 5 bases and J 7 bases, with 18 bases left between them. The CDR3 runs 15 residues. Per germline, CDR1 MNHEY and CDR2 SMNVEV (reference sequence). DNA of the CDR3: TGTGCCAGCAGTATCTCTAGGGGCCTCTTAAATGAGCAGTTCTTC. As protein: CASSISRGLLNEQFF.

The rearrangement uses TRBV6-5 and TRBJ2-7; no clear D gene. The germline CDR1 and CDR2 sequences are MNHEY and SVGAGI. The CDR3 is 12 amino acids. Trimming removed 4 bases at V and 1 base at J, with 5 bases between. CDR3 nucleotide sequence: TGTGCCAGCAGTTCAATGTCCTACGAGCAGTACTTC. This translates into CASSSMSYEQYF.

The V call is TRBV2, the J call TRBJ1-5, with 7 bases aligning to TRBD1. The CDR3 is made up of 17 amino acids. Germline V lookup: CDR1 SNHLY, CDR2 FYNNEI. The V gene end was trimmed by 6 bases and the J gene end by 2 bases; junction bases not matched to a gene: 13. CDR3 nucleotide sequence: TGTGCCAGCAGCGGGGACAGTCTCATGGGTGGCAATCAGCCCCAGCATTTT. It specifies CASSGDSLMGGNQPQHF.